This paragraph reports one TCR beta chain. Its antigen is not identified. One end of the junction does not line up with germline, which may come from a read error. This entry is derived from a study of post-analysis software for immune sequencing data. Study-wide background: Both relapsing-remitting and secondary progressive multiple sclerosis featured among the disease courses, as did progressive-relapsing multiple sclerosis.

Study-wide results and limits: Controls had lower frequencies than patients of about five TRBV segments, which included TRBV5-6, TRBV5-1 and TRBV20-1. Controls significantly exceeded multiple sclerosis patients in normalized Chao1 diversity. Under the F measure, samples that were prepared in one batch clustered strongly together.

Germline loops: CDR1 SGHTA, CDR2 FQGNSA. There are 13 residues in the CDR3. TCR beta libraries were prepared from cDNA with unique molecular identifiers. Starting from about 0.94 to 9.7 million T cells, the study yielded about 500,000 cDNA molecules. TCRdb reprocessed the PCR reads via MiXCR and lists one record per CDR3 protein. The table includes about 380,000 distinct CDR3 sequences, around 37% detected once. The chain carries TRBV7-2 and TRBJ2-2; 8 bases match TRBD1. The sequencing input was blood. The TCR comes from a girl aged 5-17 years with multiple sclerosis. CDR3 DNA sequence: TGTGTCAGCAGCTTAGGGACAGGAGAGGAGCTGTTTTTT. Translating it yields CVSSLGTGEELFF. Drawing the rest from reference TRBV7-2 and TRBJ2-2, the complete variable domain is GAGVSQSPSNKVTEKGKDVELRCDPISGHTALYWYRQSLGQGLEFLIYFQGNSAPDKSGLPSDRFSAERTGGSVSTLTIQRTQQEDSAVYLCVSSLGTGEELFFGEGSRLTVL.